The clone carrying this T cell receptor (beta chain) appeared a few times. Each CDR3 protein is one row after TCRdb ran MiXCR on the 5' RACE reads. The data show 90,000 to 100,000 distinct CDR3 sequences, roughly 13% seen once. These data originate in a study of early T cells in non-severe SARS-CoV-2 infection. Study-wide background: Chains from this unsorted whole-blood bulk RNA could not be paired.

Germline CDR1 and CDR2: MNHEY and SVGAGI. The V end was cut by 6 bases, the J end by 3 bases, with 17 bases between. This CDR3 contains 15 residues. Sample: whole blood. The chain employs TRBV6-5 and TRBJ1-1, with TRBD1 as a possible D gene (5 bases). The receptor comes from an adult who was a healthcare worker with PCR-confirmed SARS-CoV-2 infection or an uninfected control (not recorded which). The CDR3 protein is CASRGFWGEDTEAFF. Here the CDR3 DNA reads TGTGCCAGCAGGGGGTTTTGGGGGGAGGACACTGAAGCTTTCTTT.